The 18 T cell receptor beta chains below come from one sample, sequenced in a study of siplizumab effects on memory and regulatory T cells. Here immunoSEQ multiplex PCR was the method, and the copy in TCRdb shows in-frame clones only, minus some. Among roughly 80,000 clones listed, roughly 89% were seen once. What was sequenced was Tregs sorted from blood. All receptors come from a human donor in good health.

This chain joins TRBV10-3 and TRBJ1-1; the D gene is possibly TRBD1 (6 bases). Germline assignment: CDR1 ENHRY and CDR2 SYGVKD. Trimming took off 3 bases at V and 4 bases at J, with 9 bases between the two ends. The CDR3 covers 13 residues. The CDR3 here is CAISERGSTEAFF. CDR3 sequence (DNA): TGTGCCATCAGTGAAAGGGGGAGCACTGAAGCTTTCTTT.

The sample holds a few counts of this clone. Other DNA sequences in the same sample also yield this CDR3. The V call is TRBV9, the J call TRBJ1-2; D is possibly TRBD1 (5 bases). CDR1 is SGDLS, CDR2 YYNGEE, per germline. The V and J ends lost 0 bases and 4 bases respectively, with 7 bases between them. This CDR3 is 13 amino acids long. The CDR3 nucleotides read TGTGCCAGCAGCGTAGTAGGGGTCTATGGCTACACCTTC. Its protein product is CASSVVGVYGYTF.

The rearrangement links TRBV5-6 to TRBJ2-2, with D uncertain. The CDR3 totals 12 residues. Germline loops: CDR1 SGHDT, CDR2 YYEEEE. V lost 1 base and J 2 bases, leaving 0 bases between the germline ends. The CDR3 region is CASSLNTGELFF. The CDR3, as DNA: TGTGCCAGCAGCTTGAACACCGGGGAGCTGTTTTTT.

This clone was found a few times. The V and J genes are TRBV6-1 and TRBJ1-1; the D is unclear. The germline CDR1 and CDR2 sequences are MNHNS and SASEGT. V gave up 7 bases and J gave up 7 bases, with 16 bases separating them. CDR3 length: 13 residues. This CDR3 reads CASNSGKTDEAFF. The CDR3 DNA follows: TGTGCCAGCAACAGCGGGAAAACGGATGAAGCTTTCTTT.

This chain connects TRBV4-1 to TRBJ2-4; TRBD2 matches at 13 bases. The ends lost 3 bases at V and 0 bases at J; junction bases unmatched: 14. The CDR3 runs to 21 residues. The germline V gene encodes CDR1 MGHRA and CDR2 YSYEKL. The CDR3 loop is CASSQVPGLAGDILAKNIQYF. The CDR3 region has the DNA TGCGCCAGCAGCCAGGTCCCCGGACTAGCGGGGGATATACTAGCCAAAAACATTCAGTACTTC.

The chain links TRBV20-1 to TRBJ2-5; no clear D gene. The CDR3 covers 11 residues. Looked up from germline, CDR1 is DFQATT and CDR2 is SNEGSKA (reference sequence). Trimming removed 0 bases at V and 6 bases at J, with 5 bases between. The CDR3 DNA is TGCAGTGCTAGAGATCTCCAGACCCAGTACTTC. This encodes CSARDLQTQYF.

Written as DNA, the CDR3 is TGTGCCAGCAGCGTAAGCCAGTTCAGCGAGCAGTACTTC. Its protein product is CASSVSQFSEQYF. The rearrangement uses TRBV9 and TRBJ2-7, with D uncertain. The V gene lost 1 base and the J gene lost 6 bases, with 11 bases spanning the gap. Germline V gene sequence: CDR1 SGDLS, CDR2 YYNGEE. The CDR3 is made up of 13 amino acids.

This chain connects TRBV5-4 to TRBJ2-7; 9 bases line up with TRBD1. After removal of 0 bases from V and 2 bases from J, the junction contained 3 bases not matched to a gene. This CDR3 region has 15 residues. Looked up from germline, CDR1 is SGHNT and CDR2 is YYREEE (reference sequence). This CDR3 is CASSLGDRVAYEQYF. For the CDR3, the DNA is TGTGCCAGCAGCTTGGGGGACAGGGTAGCCTACGAGCAGTACTTC. Looking up the rest from reference TRBV5-4 and TRBJ2-7 gives the full variable domain: ETGVTQSPTHLIKTRGQQVTLRCSSQSGHNTVSWYQQALGQGPQFIFQYYREEENGRGNFPPRFSGLQFPNYSSELNVNALELDDSALYLCASSLGDRVAYEQYFGPGTRLTVT.

V and J are TRBV27 and TRBJ2-7; weak D call: TRBD2 (7 bases). The CDR3 is 16 residues long. Germline lookup yields CDR1 MNHEY and CDR2 SMNVEV (reference sequence). V was pared by 5 bases and J by 5 bases, with 22 bases between. The CDR3 is CASSRMGGRTSDEQYF. The CDR3 nucleotides read TGTGCCAGCAGTCGAATGGGGGGGCGAACATCGGACGAGCAGTACTTC.

This clone was seen a few times. V gene TRBV10-3 combines with J gene TRBJ2-3; no firm D call. This CDR3 contains 12 residues. V was cut by 2 bases and J by 2 bases, with 2 bases left in between. In germline, CDR1 is ENHRY, CDR2 SYGVKD. The CDR3 protein is CAISEATDTQYF. DNA for the CDR3: TGTGCCATCAGTGAGGCCACAGATACGCAGTATTTT.

The J gene is TRBJ1-2, the V gene TRBV27; D gene unclear. This CDR3 spans 13 amino acids. The V gene lost 5 bases and the J gene lost 5 bases, with 12 bases spanning the gap. Per germline, CDR1 MNHEY and CDR2 SMNVEV (reference sequence). The CDR3 sequence is CASSPTLGYGYTF. As DNA, the CDR3 is TGTGCCAGCAGTCCAACCCTTGGGTATGGCTACACCTTC.

In this sample, this clone turned up once. This rearrangement joins TRBV9 to TRBJ2-7, with 9 positions matching TRBD1. The CDR3 is made up of 17 amino acids. After removal of 4 bases from V and 3 bases from J, the junction contained 14 bases not matched to a gene. Germline values: CDR1 SGDLS, CDR2 YYNGEE. The CDR3 sequence: CASSRGQGWNSFYEQYF. Here the CDR3 DNA reads TGTGCCAGCAGCCGAGGACAGGGGTGGAATAGTTTCTACGAGCAGTACTTC.

The rearrangement uses TRBV7-3 and TRBJ2-7; no firm D call. CDR3 length equals 13 residues. V was cut by 0 bases and J by 6 bases, with 9 bases left in between. Germline-derived CDR1 and CDR2 are SGHTA and FQGTGA. In nucleotides, the CDR3 is TGTGCCAGCAGCTTAACATCGGGTTCCGAGCAGTACTTC. Translated: CASSLTSGSEQYF.

This clone appeared once. The rearrangement uses TRBV27 and TRBJ2-7, with D possibly matching TRBD1 (6 bases). Germline values: CDR1 MNHEY, CDR2 SMNVEV (reference sequence). Deletions cut 4 bases from V and 4 bases from J, with 32 bases between. This CDR3 region has 20 residues. The chain's CDR3 is CASSSPPGLGAGIGVYEQYF. Written as DNA, the CDR3 is TGTGCCAGCAGTTCCCCCCCCGGGCTGGGGGCCGGAATTGGGGTATACGAGCAGTACTTC.

V and J are TRBV5-1 and TRBJ2-5; 8 bases match TRBD1. CDR1 and CDR2 from the germline V gene are SGHRS and YFSETQ. J lost 4 bases, V lost 4 bases, and 3 bases had no gene match. CDR3 length equals 13 residues. CDR3 loop: CASSGGTGETQYF. CDR3 in DNA: TGCGCCAGCAGCGGGGGGACAGGAGAGACCCAGTACTTC.

The V gene is TRBV18, the J gene TRBJ2-5; the D is unclear. The CDR3 is made up of 14 amino acids. The germline gives CDR1 KGHSH, CDR2 LQKENI. V was trimmed by 2 bases and J by 5 bases, leaving 12 bases between them. This CDR3 reads CASSPWQPEETQYF. The DNA for the CDR3 is TGTGCCAGCTCACCATGGCAGCCGGAGGAGACCCAGTACTTC.

J is TRBJ1-3 and V is TRBV7-6, with 8 bases aligning to TRBD1. Germline V gene lookup returns CDR1 SGHVS and CDR2 FNYEAQ. The CDR3 length is 16 residues. The ends lost 4 bases at V and 3 bases at J; junction bases unmatched: 8. The CDR3 region is CASSSYRGEGGNTIYF. Here the CDR3 DNA reads TGTGCCAGCAGCTCATACAGGGGGGAAGGTGGAAACACCATATATTTT.

The rearrangement links TRBV7-3 to TRBJ2-7; D remains unclear. This CDR3 spans 13 amino acids. Trimming removed 2 bases at V and 3 bases at J, with 8 bases between. The germline CDR1 and CDR2 sequences are SGHTA and FQGTGA. The CDR3 region is CASSLRSNYEQYF. Written as DNA, the CDR3 is TGTGCCAGCAGCTTACGGTCCAACTACGAGCAGTACTTC.